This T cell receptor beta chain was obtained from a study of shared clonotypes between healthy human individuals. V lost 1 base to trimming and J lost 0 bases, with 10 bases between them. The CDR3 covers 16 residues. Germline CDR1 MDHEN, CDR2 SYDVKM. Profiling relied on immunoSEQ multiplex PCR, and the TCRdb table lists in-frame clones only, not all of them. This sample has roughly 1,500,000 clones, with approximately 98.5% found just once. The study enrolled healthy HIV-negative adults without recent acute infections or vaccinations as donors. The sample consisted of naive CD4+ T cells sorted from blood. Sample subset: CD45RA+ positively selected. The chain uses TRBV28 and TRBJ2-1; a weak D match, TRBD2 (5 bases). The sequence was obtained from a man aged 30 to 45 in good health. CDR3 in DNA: TGTGCCAGCAGTTTATATCGGGATAGCTCCTACAATGAGCAGTTCTTC. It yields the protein CASSLYRDSSYNEQFF.